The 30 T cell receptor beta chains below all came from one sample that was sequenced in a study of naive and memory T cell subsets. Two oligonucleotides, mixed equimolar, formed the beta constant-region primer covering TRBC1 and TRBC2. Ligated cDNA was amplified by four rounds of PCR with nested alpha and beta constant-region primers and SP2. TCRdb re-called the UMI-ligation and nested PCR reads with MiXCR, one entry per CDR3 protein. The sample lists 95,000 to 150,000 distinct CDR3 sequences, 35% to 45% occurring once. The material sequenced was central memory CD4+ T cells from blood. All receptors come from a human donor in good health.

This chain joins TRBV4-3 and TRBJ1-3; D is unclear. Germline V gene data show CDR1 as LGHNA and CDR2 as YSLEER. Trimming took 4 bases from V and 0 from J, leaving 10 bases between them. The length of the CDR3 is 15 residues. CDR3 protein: CASSLFLSSGNTIYF. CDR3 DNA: TGCGCCAGCAGCCTATTCTTATCCTCTGGAAACACCATATATTTT.

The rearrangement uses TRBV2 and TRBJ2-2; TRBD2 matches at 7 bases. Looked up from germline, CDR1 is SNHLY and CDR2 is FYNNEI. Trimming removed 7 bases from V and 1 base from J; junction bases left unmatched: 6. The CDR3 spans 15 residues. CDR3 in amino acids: CASTPGLLNTGELFF. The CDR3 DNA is TGTGCCAGCACTCCGGGACTACTGAACACCGGGGAGCTGTTTTTT. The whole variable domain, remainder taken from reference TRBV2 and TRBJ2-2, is EPEVTQTPSHQVTQMGQEVILRCVPISNHLYFYWYRQILGQKVEFLVSFYNNEISEKSEIFDDQFSVERPDGSNFTLKIRSTKLEDSAMYFCASTPGLLNTGELFFGEGSRLTVL.

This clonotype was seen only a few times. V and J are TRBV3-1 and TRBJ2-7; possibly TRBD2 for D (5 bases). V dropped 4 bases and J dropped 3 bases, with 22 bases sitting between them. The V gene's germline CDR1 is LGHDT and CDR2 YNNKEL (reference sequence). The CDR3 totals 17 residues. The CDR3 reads CASSPRGVTERSYEQYF. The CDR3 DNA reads TGTGCCAGCAGCCCCCGGGGAGTGACGGAGCGTAGCTACGAGCAGTACTTC.

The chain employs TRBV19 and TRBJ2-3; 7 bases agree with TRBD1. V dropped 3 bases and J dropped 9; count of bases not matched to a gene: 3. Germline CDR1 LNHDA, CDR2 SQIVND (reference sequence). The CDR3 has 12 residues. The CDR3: CASSILQGTQYF. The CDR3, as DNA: TGTGCCAGTAGTATCCTACAGGGGACGCAGTATTTT. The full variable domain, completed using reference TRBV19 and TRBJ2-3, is DGGITQSPKYLFRKEGQNVTLSCEQNLNHDAMYWYRQDPGQGLRLIYYSQIVNDFQKGDIAEGYSVSREKKESFPLTVTSAQKNPTAFYLCASSILQGTQYFGPGTRLTVL.

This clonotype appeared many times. CDR3 in DNA: TGTGCCAGCAGCCTTCGGAGGTGGGATGTGTCTAGCGGGAGACCCACGTCCTACAATGAGCAGTTCTTC. It is translated as CASSLRRWDVSSGRPTSYNEQFF. The genes are TRBV12-3 or TRBV12-4 and TRBJ2-1; 10 bases map to TRBD2. V lost 6 bases to trimming and J lost 1 base; unmatched junction nucleotides: 27. CDR3 length equals 23 residues.

The CDR3 sequence is CASSPDRGPGLASGRQETQYF. Written as DNA, the CDR3 is TGCGCCAGCAGCCCAGACAGGGGGCCGGGGTTGGCTAGCGGACGCCAAGAGACCCAGTACTTC. The chain couples TRBV5-1 to TRBJ2-5; TRBD1 matches 10 bases. The CDR3 has 21 amino acids. Germline trimming cut 4 bases from V and 1 base from J; bases unmatched to any gene: 22. CDR1 and CDR2 (germline): SGHRS, YFSETQ. Filled out from reference TRBV5-1 and TRBJ2-5, the complete variable domain reads KAGVTQTPRYLIKTRGQQVTLSCSPISGHRSVSWYQQTPGQGLQFLFEYFSETQRNKGNFPGRFSGRQFSNSRSEMNVSTLELGDSALYLCASSPDRGPGLASGRQETQYFGPGTRLLVL.

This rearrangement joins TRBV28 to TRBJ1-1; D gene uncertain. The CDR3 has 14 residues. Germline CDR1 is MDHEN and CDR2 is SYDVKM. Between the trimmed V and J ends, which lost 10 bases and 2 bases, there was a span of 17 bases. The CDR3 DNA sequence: TGTGCCACCACGAAGGCGGGGATTAACACTGAAGCTTTCTTT. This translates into CATTKAGINTEAFF.

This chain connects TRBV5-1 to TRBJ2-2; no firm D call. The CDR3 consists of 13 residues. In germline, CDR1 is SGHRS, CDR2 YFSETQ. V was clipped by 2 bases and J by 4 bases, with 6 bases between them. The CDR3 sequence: CASSLTITGELFF. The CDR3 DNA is TGCGCCAGCAGCTTAACTATCACCGGGGAGCTGTTTTTT.

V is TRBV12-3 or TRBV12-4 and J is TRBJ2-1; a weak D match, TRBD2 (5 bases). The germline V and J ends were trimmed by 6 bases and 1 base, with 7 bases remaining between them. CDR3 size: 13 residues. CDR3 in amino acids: CASRPGSYNEQFF. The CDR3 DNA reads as TGTGCCAGCAGGCCGGGGTCCTACAATGAGCAGTTCTTC.

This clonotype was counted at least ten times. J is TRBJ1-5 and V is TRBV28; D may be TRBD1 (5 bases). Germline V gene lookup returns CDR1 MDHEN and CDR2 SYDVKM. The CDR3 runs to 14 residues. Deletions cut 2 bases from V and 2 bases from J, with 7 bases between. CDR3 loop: CASSLGGGNQPQHF. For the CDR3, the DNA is TGTGCCAGCAGTTTAGGAGGGGGCAATCAGCCCCAGCATTTT. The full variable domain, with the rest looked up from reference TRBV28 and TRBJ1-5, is DVKVTQSSRYLVKRTGEKVFLECVQDMDHENMFWYRQDPGLGLRLIYFSYDVKMKEKGDIPEGYSVSREKKERFSLILESASTNQTSMYLCASSLGGGNQPQHFGDGTRLSIL.

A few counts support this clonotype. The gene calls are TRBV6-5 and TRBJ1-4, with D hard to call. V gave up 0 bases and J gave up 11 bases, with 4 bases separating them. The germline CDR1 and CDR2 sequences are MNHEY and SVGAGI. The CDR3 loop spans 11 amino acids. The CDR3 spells CASSYSGKLFF. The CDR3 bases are TGTGCCAGCAGTTACTCGGGGAAACTGTTTTTT.

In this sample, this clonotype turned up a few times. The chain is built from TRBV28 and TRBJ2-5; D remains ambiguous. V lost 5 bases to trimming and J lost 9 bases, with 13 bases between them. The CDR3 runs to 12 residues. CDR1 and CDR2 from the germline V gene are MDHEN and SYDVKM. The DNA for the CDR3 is TGTGCCAGCAGTCAAGCAAGAGTGGCCCAGTACTTC. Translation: CASSQARVAQYF.

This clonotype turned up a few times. The CDR3 DNA follows: TGTGCCAGCCGGGCTCGGGGACTTAGCACAGATACGCAGTATTTT. Translating gives CASRARGLSTDTQYF. V and J are TRBV27 and TRBJ2-3; maybe TRBD2 (6 bases). This CDR3 is 15 amino acids long. Germline assignment: CDR1 MNHEY and CDR2 SMNVEV (reference sequence). V was pared by 8 bases and J by 0 bases, with 15 bases between.

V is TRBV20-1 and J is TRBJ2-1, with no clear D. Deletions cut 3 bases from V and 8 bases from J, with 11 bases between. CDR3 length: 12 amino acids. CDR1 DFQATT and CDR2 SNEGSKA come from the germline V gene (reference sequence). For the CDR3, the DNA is TGCAGTGCTAGTAATGGAAGGGATGAGCAGTTCTTC. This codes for CSASNGRDEQFF.

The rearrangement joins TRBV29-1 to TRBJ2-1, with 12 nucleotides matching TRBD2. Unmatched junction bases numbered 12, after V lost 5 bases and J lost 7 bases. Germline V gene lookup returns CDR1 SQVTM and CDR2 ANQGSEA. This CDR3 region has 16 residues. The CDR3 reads CSVRLAGGWGPNEQFF. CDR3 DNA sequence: TGCAGCGTTCGCCTAGCGGGAGGGTGGGGACCTAATGAGCAGTTCTTC.

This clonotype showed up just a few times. The CDR3 spells CASSLREAQLPTDTQYF. CDR3 coding DNA: TGTGCCAGCAGTTTAAGGGAGGCCCAATTACCCACAGATACGCAGTATTTT. The chain uses TRBV27 and TRBJ2-3; maybe TRBD2 (6 bases). CDR3 length: 17 amino acids. Trimming removed 2 bases from V and 2 bases from J, with 17 bases in between. The V gene's germline CDR1 is MNHEY and CDR2 SMNVEV (reference sequence).

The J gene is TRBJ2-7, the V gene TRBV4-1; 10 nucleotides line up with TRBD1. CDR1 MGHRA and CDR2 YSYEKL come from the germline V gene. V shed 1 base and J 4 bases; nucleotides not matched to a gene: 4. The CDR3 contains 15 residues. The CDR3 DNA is TGCGCCAGCAGCCAAGCCACGGGACAGGGGTACGAGCAGTACTTC. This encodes CASSQATGQGYEQYF.

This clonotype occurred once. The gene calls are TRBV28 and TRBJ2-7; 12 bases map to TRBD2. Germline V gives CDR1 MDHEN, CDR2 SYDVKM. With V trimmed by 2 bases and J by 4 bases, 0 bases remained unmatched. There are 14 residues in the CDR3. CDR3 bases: TGTGCCAGCAGTTTAACTAGCGGGAGGTACGAGCAGTACTTC. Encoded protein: CASSLTSGRYEQYF.

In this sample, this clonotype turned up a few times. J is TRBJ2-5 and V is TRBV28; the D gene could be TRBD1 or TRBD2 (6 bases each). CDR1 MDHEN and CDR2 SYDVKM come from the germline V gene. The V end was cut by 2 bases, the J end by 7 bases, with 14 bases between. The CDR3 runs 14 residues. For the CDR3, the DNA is TGTGCCAGCAGTTTACGCGGGACACCTGGGACCCAGTACTTC. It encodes CASSLRGTPGTQYF.

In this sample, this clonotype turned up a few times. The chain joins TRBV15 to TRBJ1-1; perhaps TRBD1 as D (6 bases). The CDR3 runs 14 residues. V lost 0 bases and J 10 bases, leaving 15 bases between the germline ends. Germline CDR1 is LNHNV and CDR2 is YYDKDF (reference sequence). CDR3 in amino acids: CATSREGTGFIAFF. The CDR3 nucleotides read TGTGCCACCAGCAGAGAAGGAACAGGGTTTATAGCTTTCTTT.

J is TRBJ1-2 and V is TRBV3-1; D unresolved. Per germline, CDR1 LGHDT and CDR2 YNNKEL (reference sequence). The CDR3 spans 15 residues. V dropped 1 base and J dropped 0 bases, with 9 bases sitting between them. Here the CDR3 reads CASSQVGITNYGYTF. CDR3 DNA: TGTGCCAGCAGCCAAGTCGGGATAACTAACTATGGCTACACCTTC.

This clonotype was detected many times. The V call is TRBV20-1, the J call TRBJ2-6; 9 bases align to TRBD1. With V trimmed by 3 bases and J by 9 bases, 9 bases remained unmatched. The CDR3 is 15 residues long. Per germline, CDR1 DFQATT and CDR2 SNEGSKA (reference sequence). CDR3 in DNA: TGCAGTGCTAGTCTTCCGGACAGGGGACGCAACGTCCTGACTTTC. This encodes CSASLPDRGRNVLTF.

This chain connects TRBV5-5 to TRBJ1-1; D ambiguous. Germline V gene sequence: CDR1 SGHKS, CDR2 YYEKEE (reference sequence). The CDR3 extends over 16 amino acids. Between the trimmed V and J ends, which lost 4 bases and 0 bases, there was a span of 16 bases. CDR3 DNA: TGTGCCAGCAGCGCTCGCCTCGCCCTGATGAACACTGAAGCTTTCTTT. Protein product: CASSARLALMNTEAFF.

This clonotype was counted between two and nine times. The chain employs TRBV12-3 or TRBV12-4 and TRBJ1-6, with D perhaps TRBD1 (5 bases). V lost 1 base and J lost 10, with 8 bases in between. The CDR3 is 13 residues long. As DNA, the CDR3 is TGTGCCAGCAGTTTAGGAGGGGCCTCACCCCTCCACTTT. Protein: CASSLGGASPLHF.

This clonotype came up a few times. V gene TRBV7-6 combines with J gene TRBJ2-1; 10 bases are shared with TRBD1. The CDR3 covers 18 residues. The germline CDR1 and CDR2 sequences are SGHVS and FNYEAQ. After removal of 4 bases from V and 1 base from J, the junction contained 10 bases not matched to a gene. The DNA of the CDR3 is TGTGCCAGCAGCTCAGGGTCGACAGGGGGCTTGTCCTACAATGAGCAGTTCTTC. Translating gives CASSSGSTGGLSYNEQFF. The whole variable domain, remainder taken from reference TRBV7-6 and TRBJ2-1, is GAGVSQSPRYKVTKRGQDVALRCDPISGHVSLYWYRQALGQGPEFLTYFNYEAQQDKSGLPNDRFSAERPEGSISTLTIQRTEQRDSAMYRCASSSGSTGGLSYNEQFFGPGTRLTVL.

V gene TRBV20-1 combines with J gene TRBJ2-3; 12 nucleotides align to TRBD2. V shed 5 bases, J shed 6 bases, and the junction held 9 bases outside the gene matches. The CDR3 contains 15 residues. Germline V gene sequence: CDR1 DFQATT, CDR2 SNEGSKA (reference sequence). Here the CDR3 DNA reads TGCAGTGCTCCCCCCCCTAGCGGGAGGGAGGATACGCAGTATTTT. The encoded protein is CSAPPPSGREDTQYF.

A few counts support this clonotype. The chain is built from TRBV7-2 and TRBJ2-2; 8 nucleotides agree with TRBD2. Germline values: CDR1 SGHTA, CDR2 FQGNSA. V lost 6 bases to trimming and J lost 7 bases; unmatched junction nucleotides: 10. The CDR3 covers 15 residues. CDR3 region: CASRNSGKIGGELFF. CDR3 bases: TGTGCCAGCAGGAATAGCGGGAAGATTGGCGGGGAGCTGTTTTTT.

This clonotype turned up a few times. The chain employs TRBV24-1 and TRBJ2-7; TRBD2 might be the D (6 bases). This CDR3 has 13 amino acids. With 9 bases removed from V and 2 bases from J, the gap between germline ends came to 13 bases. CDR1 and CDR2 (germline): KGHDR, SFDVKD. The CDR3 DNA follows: TGTGCCACCTCCGGCGGAGGGGCCTACGAGCAGTACTTC. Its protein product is CATSGGGAYEQYF.

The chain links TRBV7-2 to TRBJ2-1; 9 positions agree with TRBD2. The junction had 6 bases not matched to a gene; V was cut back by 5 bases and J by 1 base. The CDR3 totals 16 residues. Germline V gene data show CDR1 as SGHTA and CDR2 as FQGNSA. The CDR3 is CASSPVSGRSYNEQFF. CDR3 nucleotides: TGTGCCAGCAGCCCCGTCAGCGGGAGGTCCTACAATGAGCAGTTCTTC.

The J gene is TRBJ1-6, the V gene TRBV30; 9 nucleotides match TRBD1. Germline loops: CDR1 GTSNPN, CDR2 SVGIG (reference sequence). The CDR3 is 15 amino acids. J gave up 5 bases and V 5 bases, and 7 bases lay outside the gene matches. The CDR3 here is CAWQTGQGNNSPLHF. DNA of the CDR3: TGTGCCTGGCAGACGGGACAGGGAAATAATTCACCCCTCCACTTT.